These 18 T cell receptor beta chains were all obtained from the same sample, sequenced in a study of blood T cells in healthy people across ages. Alongside a J-beta primer mix, a sample-barcoded 5' primer served in a second PCR lasting 7 to 11 cycles. MiXCR, run by TCRdb on the 5' RACE reads, gives a single entry per CDR3 protein. This sample carries under 2,000,000 distinct CDR3 sequences, around half of them seen once, and the ten largest clones take roughly 2%. Sequences were obtained from blood. The receptors shown here come from a woman in her thirties or forties in good health.

The chain combines TRBV5-1 with TRBJ2-1; D is perhaps TRBD1 (5 bases). With 0 bases removed from V and 1 base from J, the gap between germline ends came to 11 bases. From germline, CDR1 is SGHRS and CDR2 YFSETQ. The CDR3 is 16 amino acids. This CDR3 is CASSLASGPSYNEQFF. The CDR3 coding sequence is TGCGCCAGCAGCTTGGCATCAGGGCCTTCCTACAATGAGCAGTTCTTC.

The chain uses TRBV28 and TRBJ2-1; possible D gene TRBD1, 6 bases. The germline gives CDR1 MDHEN, CDR2 SYDVKM. There are 16 residues in the CDR3. The ends were cut back, 3 bases at V and 1 base at J, with 13 bases in the middle. The CDR3 nucleotides read TGTGCCAGCAGTTTGTATCGGACAGTTTCCTACAATGAGCAGTTCTTC. Its translation: CASSLYRTVSYNEQFF.

V gene TRBV28 combines with J gene TRBJ2-1, with TRBD1 matching 8 bases. The J call is uncertain, as TRBJ2-7 better fits the DNA end. Germline CDR1 reads MDHEN; CDR2 reads SYDVKM. There are 12 residues in the CDR3. CDR3 sequence reads: CASSLGGQVQYF. The CDR3, as DNA: TGTGCCAGCAGTTTGGGGGGACAGGTGCAGTACTTC.

The CDR3 sequence: CASSPGGQGSYEQYF. The CDR3 bases are TGTGCCAGCAGTCCAGGGGGACAGGGATCCTACGAGCAGTACTTC. The chain has TRBV28 and TRBJ2-7; 9 bases line up with TRBD1. This CDR3 spans 15 amino acids. The ends lost 5 bases at V and 1 base at J; junction bases unmatched: 6. Germline CDR1 reads MDHEN; CDR2 reads SYDVKM. Drawing the rest from reference TRBV28 and TRBJ2-7, the complete variable domain is DVKVTQSSRYLVKRTGEKVFLECVQDMDHENMFWYRQDPGLGLRLIYFSYDVKMKEKGDIPEGYSVSREKKERFSLILESASTNQTSMYLCASSPGGQGSYEQYFGPGTRLTVT.

This sequence joins TRBV20-1 and TRBJ2-3; D possibly matches TRBD1 or TRBD2 (9 bases each). V dropped 3 bases and J dropped 1 base, with 26 bases sitting between them. CDR3 length equals 19 residues. CDR1 DFQATT and CDR2 SNEGSKA come from the germline V gene (reference sequence). CDR3 in DNA: TGCAGTGCTAGGGGGACAGGGTTCGGTAGCGGGGGTCGCACAGATACGCAGTATTTT. Encoded protein: CSARGTGFGSGGRTDTQYF.

CDR3 in amino acids: CAGWDGFNYGYTF. As DNA, the CDR3 is TGTGCCGGTTGGGACGGCTTTAACTATGGCTACACCTTC. This chain connects TRBV6-1 to TRBJ1-2; D may be TRBD1 (5 bases). The ends were cut back, 11 bases at V and 1 base at J, with 14 bases in the middle. Germline CDR1 reads MNHNS; CDR2 reads SASEGT. This CDR3 spans 13 amino acids.

The V gene is TRBV11-1, the J gene TRBJ1-2, with D perhaps matching TRBD1 (5 bases). Germline loops: CDR1 SGHAT, CDR2 FQDESV (reference sequence). This CDR3 has 13 amino acids. V was trimmed by 3 bases and J by 8 bases, leaving 13 bases between them. In DNA form, the CDR3 reads TGTGCCAGCAGCTTTACGACAGAAGAGGGCTACACCTTC. Protein sequence: CASSFTTEEGYTF.

The rearrangement uses TRBV28 and TRBJ2-7, with 9 bases matching TRBD2. The trim removed 5 bases at V and 2 bases at J, leaving 7 bases unmatched. The CDR3 totals 15 residues. In germline, CDR1 is MDHEN, CDR2 SYDVKM. This CDR3 reads CASSQAGGNTYEQYF. Here the CDR3 DNA reads TGTGCCAGCAGTCAAGCGGGGGGAAACACCTACGAGCAGTACTTC.

To note about this clonotype: One end of the junction varies from germline; a read error may be responsible. The chain links TRBV20-1 to TRBJ2-3, with 8 bases fitting TRBD2. Germline V gene sequence: CDR1 DFQATT, CDR2 SNEGSKA (reference sequence). The CDR3 sequence is 14 residues long. The CDR3 nucleotides read TGCAGTGCTAGTGAGGCGGGGGGCACGGATACGCAGTATTTT. As protein: CSASEAGGTDTQYF.

This clonotype appeared a few times. V and J are TRBV20-1 and TRBJ2-5; the D call may be TRBD1 or TRBD2 (5 bases each). Germline V gene lookup returns CDR1 DFQATT and CDR2 SNEGSKA (reference sequence). The V end lost 6 bases, the J end lost 5 bases, and 16 bases lay between the germline ends. This CDR3 is built from 13 residues. As DNA, the CDR3 is TGCAGTGCCGATGCAGGGAGCGGCGAGACCCAGTACTTC. It codes for CSADAGSGETQYF.

The chain links TRBV20-1 to TRBJ2-7; TRBD2 agrees at 8 bases. Per the germline V gene, CDR1 is DFQATT and CDR2 is SNEGSKA (reference sequence). V gave up 5 bases and J gave up 5 bases; unmatched junction bases: 8. The CDR3 covers 13 residues. The CDR3 nucleotides read TGCAGTGCTGGGAAGGCGGGGGGAAACGAGCAGTACTTC. Encoded protein: CSAGKAGGNEQYF.

The genes are TRBV6-1 and TRBJ2-3, with 12 positions matching TRBD2. CDR1 is MNHNS, CDR2 SASEGT, per germline. V shed 5 bases and J 2 bases; nucleotides not matched to a gene: 5. This CDR3 is built from 16 residues. This CDR3 reads CASSRLAGDITDTQYF. Written as DNA, the CDR3 is TGTGCCAGCAGTCGACTAGCGGGGGACATCACAGATACGCAGTATTTT.

This clonotype has just a few counts. The chain combines TRBV29-1 with TRBJ2-3; TRBD2 agrees at 7 bases. Germline V CDR1 and CDR2: SQVTM, ANQGSEA. The CDR3 covers 11 residues. V lost 7 bases to trimming and J lost 6 bases; unmatched junction nucleotides: 4. CDR3 DNA sequence: TGCAGCGAAATCGGGGGGGATACGCAGTATTTT. Amino acids: CSEIGGDTQYF.

This clonotype was seen a few times. The genes are TRBV6-2 or TRBV6-3 and TRBJ2-3; 14 positions agree with TRBD2. In germline, CDR1 is MNHEY, CDR2 SVGEGT. The CDR3 totals 20 residues. V was clipped by 2 bases and J by 0 bases; unmatched bases: 10. The CDR3 is CASSYPGLAGGSSSTDTQYF. The CDR3 nucleotides are TGTGCCAGCAGTTACCCCGGACTAGCGGGGGGATCATCTAGCACAGATACGCAGTATTTT.

V usage is TRBV6-5 and J usage is TRBJ1-5; D is possibly TRBD1 (6 bases). V was clipped by 6 bases and J by 4 bases, with 16 bases between them. The germline gives CDR1 MNHEY, CDR2 SVGAGI. The length of the CDR3 is 15 residues. The CDR3 DNA follows: TGTGCCAGCAGCCCTCTTCGGGGGCGGAATCAGCCCCAGCATTTT. This encodes CASSPLRGRNQPQHF.

CDR3 residues: CASSLPWGHTDTQYF. In DNA form, the CDR3 reads TGTGCCAGCAGCCTCCCGTGGGGGCACACAGATACGCAGTATTTT. The rearrangement joins TRBV7-2 to TRBJ2-3; possible D gene TRBD1, 6 bases. CDR3 size: 15 residues. Germline lookup yields CDR1 SGHTA and CDR2 FQGNSA. Trimming pared 5 bases from V and 2 bases from J, leaving 14 bases between.

This sequence joins TRBV20-1 and TRBJ2-4, with D hard to call. The germline gives CDR1 DFQATT, CDR2 SNEGSKA (reference sequence). There are 13 residues in the CDR3. V gave up 2 bases and J gave up 0 bases, with 5 bases separating them. CDR3 loop: CSARYLAKNIQYF. In DNA, the CDR3 is TGCAGTGCTAGATACTTAGCCAAAAACATTCAGTACTTC.

In nucleotides, the CDR3 is TGTGCCAGCAGTCAAGGAGGACTAGCGGTCCAAGAGACCCAGTACTTC. Its protein is CASSQGGLAVQETQYF. The rearrangement links TRBV6-2 or TRBV6-3 to TRBJ2-5; TRBD2 agrees at 10 bases. CDR1 and CDR2 (germline): MNHEY, SVGEGT. The CDR3 runs 16 residues. Losses at the gene ends were 5 bases for V and 1 base for J; bases not matched to a gene: 7.